The T cell receptor beta chain under discussion was sequenced for a study of early T cells in non-severe SARS-CoV-2 infection. Study in general: The authors sequenced bulk RNA from unsorted whole blood, leaving chains unpaired.

General observations from the study: VDJdb matching favored anti-spike CD8 responses, missing private and CD4 specificities.

Trimming stripped 4 bases from V and 1 base from J, with 10 bases between. The CDR3 is 14 residues long. Germline assignment: CDR1 SGHRS and CDR2 YFSETQ. This clonotype has ten or more counts. The target antigen is unknown. Attachment of unique molecular identifiers was made to individual cDNA molecules. From the 5' RACE reads, TCRdb called clonotypes with MiXCR, one entry per CDR3 protein. The sample holds about 94,000 distinct CDR3 sequences, roughly 13% seen once. Sequencing was performed on whole blood. The rearrangement links TRBV5-1 to TRBJ2-3; unclear D gene. The sequence was obtained from an adult who was a healthcare worker with PCR-confirmed SARS-CoV-2 infection or an uninfected control (not recorded which). The DNA of the CDR3 is TGCGCCAGCAGCCCTAACCCGGGCACAGATACGCAGTATTTT. As protein: CASSPNPGTDTQYF.